Presented here are 18 T cell receptor beta chains from one specimen sequenced in a study of blood T cell repertoires in COVID-19. Clones were read by immunoSEQ multiplex PCR, and TCRdb kept only the in-frame ones, dropping some. The data show more than 25,000 clones, just over 85% seen once. The specimen sequenced was peripheral blood. The origin of the receptors is a man between 65 and 85 years old with acute or convalescent COVID-19.

The J gene is TRBJ2-7, the V gene TRBV29-1, with 7 positions matching TRBD1. V lost 7 bases and J lost 1; bases outside the gene matches: 16. The CDR3 loop spans 16 amino acids. Looked up from germline, CDR1 is SQVTM and CDR2 is ANQGSEA. CDR3 in amino acids: CSAVLTGPLNSYEQYF. CDR3 sequence (DNA): TGCAGCGCCGTCCTGACAGGGCCCTTAAATTCCTACGAGCAGTACTTC.

The chain employs TRBV9 and TRBJ2-2; TRBD1 matches at 12 bases. Per the germline V gene, CDR1 is SGDLS and CDR2 is YYNGEE. With 4 bases clipped from V and 5 bases from J, the junction kept 3 bases outside the gene matches. The CDR3 contains 15 residues. In DNA, the CDR3 is TGTGCCAGCAGCAAGGGACAGGGGGCTACCGGGGAGCTGTTTTTT. Translation gives CASSKGQGATGELFF.

The rearrangement joins TRBV7-2 to TRBJ2-7; 8 nucleotides agree with TRBD2. Per germline, CDR1 SGHTA and CDR2 FQGNSA. Trimming at V came to 3 bases and at J to 2 bases, leaving 12 bases not matched to a gene. The CDR3 consists of 17 residues. The CDR3 DNA reads as TGTGCCAGCAGCTTTACATCCTTAGCGGGACCCCCCTACGAGCAGTACTTC. It is translated as CASSFTSLAGPPYEQYF.

This clone has a single count. The J gene is TRBJ2-5, the V gene TRBV20-1; TRBD1 or TRBD2 may be the D gene (6 bases each). The germline gives CDR1 DFQATT, CDR2 SNEGSKA (reference sequence). This CDR3 contains 15 residues. Trimming left V 3 bases short and J 2 bases short, with 16 bases between. CDR3 coding DNA: TGCAGTGCTAGTGGGGGCAGGCGGGGTCAAGAGACCCAGTACTTC. It yields the protein CSASGGRRGQETQYF.

Here the CDR3 reads CASSTIPPGIYNYGYTF. CDR3 DNA sequence: TGTGCCAGTAGTACTATCCCCCCAGGGATATATAACTATGGCTACACCTTC. The J gene is TRBJ1-2, the V gene TRBV19, with a tentative D call TRBD1 (5 bases). The CDR3 totals 17 residues. V shed 4 bases and J shed 1 base, with 19 bases lying between them. Germline CDR1 reads LNHDA; CDR2 reads SQIVND (reference sequence).

The chain uses TRBV6-6 and TRBJ1-2, with 7 bases fitting TRBD1. CDR3 length: 15 residues. V lost 4 bases, J lost 8 bases, and 13 bases stayed unmatched. Germline V gene lookup returns CDR1 MNHNY and CDR2 SVGAGI (reference sequence). The CDR3 spells CASSFPATGSEGYTF. The CDR3 coding sequence is TGTGCCAGCAGTTTCCCGGCGACAGGGTCGGAGGGCTACACCTTC.

Turning to this clone: An end of the junction does not agree with germline; a read error may underlie this. The rearrangement links TRBV7-2 to TRBJ2-7; 11 bases are shared with TRBD1. The length of the CDR3 is 16 residues. The germline CDR1 and CDR2 sequences are SGHTA and FQGNSA. The CDR3: CASSLGTGGGGLPYHF. CDR3 in DNA: TGTGCCAGCAGCTTAGGGACAGGGGGCGGGGGACTGCCCTATCACTTC.

This clone occurred a few times. The gene calls are TRBV7-2 and TRBJ1-1, with D uncertain. Trimming removed 2 bases from V and 4 bases from J, with 11 bases in between. Germline assignment: CDR1 SGHTA and CDR2 FQGNSA. CDR3 size: 14 residues. The CDR3: CASSLLQRGTEAFF. As DNA, the CDR3 is TGTGCCAGCAGCTTACTACAGCGGGGCACTGAAGCTTTCTTT.

The V and J genes are TRBV28 and TRBJ1-6; no definite D call. Germline CDR1 MDHEN, CDR2 SYDVKM. Trimming removed 2 bases at V and 9 bases at J, with 14 bases between. The CDR3 spans 15 residues. The CDR3 coding sequence is TGTGCCAGCAGTTTAAGTGAGGGAATGGGTTCACCCCTCCACTTT. Protein sequence: CASSLSEGMGSPLHF.

The sample holds a few counts of this clone. CDR3 sequence (DNA): TGTGCCAGCAGTGAATACGGGGTTAGGGATGAAAAACTGTTTTTT. Its protein is CASSEYGVRDEKLFF. This chain joins TRBV6-1 and TRBJ1-4, with unresolved D. Germline V gene data show CDR1 as MNHNS and CDR2 as SASEGT. Trimming shortened V by 2 bases and J by 6 bases, and 13 bases separated the two germline ends. This CDR3 has 15 amino acids.

The rearrangement joins TRBV3-1 (or the pseudogene TRBV3-2) to TRBJ1-2; 8 nucleotides match TRBD1. The germline gives CDR1 LGHDT, CDR2 YNNKEL (reference sequence). J lost 9 bases, V lost 1 base, and 10 bases had no gene match. This CDR3 has 15 residues. As DNA, the CDR3 is TGTGCCAGCAGCCAAGGGGACAGGCCACAGTTTAGCTACACCTTC. Translating gives CASSQGDRPQFSYTF.

The DNA for the CDR3 is TGCAGCGTTGATGGGTCCGGGACATATGGCTACACCTTC. It specifies CSVDGSGTYGYTF. The chain joins TRBV29-1 to TRBJ1-2; a weak D match, TRBD1 (6 bases). CDR1 and CDR2 from the germline V gene are SQVTM and ANQGSEA. CDR3 length equals 13 residues. The germline V and J ends were trimmed by 3 bases and 5 bases, with 13 bases remaining between them.

This clone turned up a few times. The chain uses TRBV18 and TRBJ1-3; the D gene is possibly TRBD1 (6 bases). The CDR3 consists of 14 residues. Germline-derived CDR1 and CDR2 are KGHSH and LQKENI. V was clipped by 4 bases and J by 1 base, with 8 bases between them. CDR3 DNA: TGTGCCAGCTCACAGGGGACATCTGGAAACACCATATATTTT. It yields the protein CASSQGTSGNTIYF.

This clone rates as medium-sized. V usage is TRBV9 and J usage is TRBJ1-6; D call uncertain. V dropped 4 bases and J dropped 1 base, with 9 bases sitting between them. Per the germline V gene, CDR1 is SGDLS and CDR2 is YYNGEE. The CDR3 is 15 residues long. The CDR3 reads CASSSGDSYNSPLHF. The CDR3 DNA reads as TGTGCCAGCAGCTCCGGAGATTCCTATAATTCACCCCTCCACTTT.

V usage is TRBV12-3 or TRBV12-4 and J usage is TRBJ2-2; D is possibly TRBD1 (6 bases). This CDR3 has 13 residues. V lost 5 bases to trimming and J lost 6 bases, with 10 bases between them. The CDR3 region is CASSLYRAGELFF. CDR3 DNA sequence: TGTGCCAGCAGTCTCTACAGGGCCGGGGAGCTGTTTTTT.

This chain uses TRBV5-4 with TRBJ2-1; 7 positions agree with TRBD2. The CDR3 totals 16 residues. V trimming: 4 bases; J trimming: 1 base; junction bases outside the gene matches: 8. The germline gives CDR1 SGHNT, CDR2 YYREEE (reference sequence). The CDR3: CASSPDGGGSYNEQFF. CDR3 coding DNA: TGTGCCAGCAGCCCGGACGGGGGAGGGTCCTACAATGAGCAGTTCTTC.

The count of this clone is one. The chain has TRBV3-1 (or the pseudogene TRBV3-2) and TRBJ2-1; the match to TRBD2 covers 8 bases. Germline CDR1 is LGHDT and CDR2 is YNNKEL (reference sequence). The CDR3 totals 16 residues. V shed 0 bases and J 6 bases; nucleotides not matched to a gene: 7. CDR3 region: CASSQDPAGASNEQFF. As DNA, the CDR3 is TGTGCCAGCAGCCAAGATCCAGCGGGAGCCTCCAATGAGCAGTTCTTC.

The chain combines TRBV5-6 with TRBJ1-3; maybe TRBD1 (6 bases). Per the germline V gene, CDR1 is SGHDT and CDR2 is YYEEEE. The length of the CDR3 is 16 residues. The V end was cut by 1 base, the J end by 0 bases, with 11 bases between. DNA for the CDR3: TGTGCCAGCAGCTTGCGGGGGGGCAGCTCTGGAAACACCATATATTTT. Translation gives CASSLRGGSSGNTIYF.